Sequencing of this T cell receptor beta chain was carried out in a study of T cell changes during pregnancy in multiple sclerosis. The protocol was immunoSEQ multiplex PCR, while the TCRdb copy is restricted to in-frame clones and leaves out a portion. The sample yields approximately 23,000 clones, roughly nine tenths seen once. The CDR3 contains 14 residues. Germline V gives CDR1 MNHEY, CDR2 SVGAGI. Trimming pared 4 bases from V and 5 bases from J, leaving 14 bases between. The sequencing here drew on CD4+ T cells from peripheral blood mononuclear cells, taken after pregnancy. The clonotype was recovered from a female donor in good health, enrolled as a control in a pregnancy study. This chain uses TRBV6-5 with TRBJ1-2, with D maybe TRBD1 (5 bases). Here the CDR3 DNA reads TGTGCCAGCAGTTTGGGGTCGGGGGAATATGGCTACACCTTC. Translating gives CASSLGSGEYGYTF.